What follows describes a single T cell receptor (beta chain). Its cognate antigen is unknown. This CDR3 is built from 14 residues. The germline gives CDR1 ENHRY, CDR2 SYGVKD. V was pared by 9 bases and J by 0 bases, with 13 bases between. This specimen comes from a study of beta chain features in type 1 diabetes. What was sequenced were expressed TCRB transcripts, since all of the isolated RNA had been reverse transcribed. Clones were sequenced by immunoSEQ multiplex PCR, and TCRdb holds only the in-frame ones, with some missing. This sample has 500,000 to 800,000 clones, with around 12% found just once. One heparinised draw, averaging roughly 0.12 L, was taken per donor. Using CD45RO/CCR7/CD25/CD127/CD95/CD27, CD4+ naive, central memory, regulatory and stem cell-like memory cells were sorted. Study-wide results and caveats: Although PCR might favor shorter templates, it would do so equally in patients and controls. Shortening that was moderate but significant affected the TCRB CDR3s of Type 1 diabetes patients in all four CD4+ subsets. The question left open here concerned HLA type influencing TCRB rearrangement.

V and J are TRBV10-3 and TRBJ2-3, with a weak D call TRBD2 (6 bases). Input material: naive CD4+ T cells from blood. The sequence came from a young man with type 1 diabetes. The DNA for the CDR3 is TGTGCCATGAACTCCGGGACTAGCACAGATACGCAGTATTTT. Translation gives CAMNSGTSTDTQYF.